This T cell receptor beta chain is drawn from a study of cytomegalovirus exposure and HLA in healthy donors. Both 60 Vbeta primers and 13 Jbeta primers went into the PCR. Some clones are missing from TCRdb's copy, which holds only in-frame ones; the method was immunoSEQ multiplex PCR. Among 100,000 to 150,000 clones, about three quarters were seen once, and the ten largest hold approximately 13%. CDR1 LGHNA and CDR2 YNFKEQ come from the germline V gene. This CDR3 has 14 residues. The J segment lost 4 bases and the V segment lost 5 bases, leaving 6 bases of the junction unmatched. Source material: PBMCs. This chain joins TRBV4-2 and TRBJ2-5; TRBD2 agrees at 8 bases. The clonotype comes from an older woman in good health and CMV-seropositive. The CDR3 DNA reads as TGTGCCAGCAGCACCGGGGGGGCCGGAGAGACCCAGTACTTC. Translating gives CASSTGGAGETQYF.